The 8 T cell receptor beta chains below all came from one sample that was sequenced in a study of human T cells and chemical hapten exposure (TCRdb year 2021). The sample's time point, from its label and the paper: patch test 1, 2 weeks after DPC sensitization. Reading the label with the study, this specimen's treatment or condition is: therapeutic diphenylcyclopropenone sensitization with weekly scalp DPC. The method behind the library was RACE. Sequencing instrument: NextSeq 500. TCRdb redid the processing of the public reads, applying fastp at Q25 and MiXCR, and retained in-frame beta chains. Every CDR3 protein is listed once, alongside the most common genes and DNA of its rows. For this sample there are some 180,000 distinct CDR3 sequences; about 20% appear just once. Over 6.5% of the sample goes to the ten largest clones. Sequenced here: whole blood, sampled in connection with sensitization to the hapten diphenylcyclopropenone (DPC). Source of these receptors: a woman aged 45-59 years with alopecia areata. Some clones in this sample may be carry-over from other donors' samples.

V gene TRBV20-1 combines with J gene TRBJ2-1; 11 bases agree with TRBD2. CDR1 DFQATT and CDR2 SNEGSKA come from the germline V gene (reference sequence). V lost 6 bases and J lost 6; bases outside the gene matches: 22. The CDR3 covers 19 residues. CDR3 sequence: CSARPARFTTSGTPNEQFF. CDR3 in DNA: TGCAGTGCCCGTCCTGCTCGTTTTACGACTAGCGGGACCCCCAATGAGCAGTTCTTC.

The V gene is TRBV13, the J gene TRBJ1-2; no firm D call. The CDR3 has 13 amino acids. CDR1 and CDR2 from the germline V gene are PRHDT and FYEKMQ (reference sequence). Trimming removed 5 bases at V and 3 bases at J, with 10 bases between. The CDR3 DNA is TGTGCCAGCAGCCTACCCCCGGACTATGGCTACACCTTC. Its protein product is CASSLPPDYGYTF. The full variable domain, its missing parts supplied by reference TRBV13 and TRBJ1-2, is AAGVIQSPRHLIKEKRETATLKCYPIPRHDTVYWYQQGPGQDPQFLISFYEKMQSDKGSIPDRFSAQQFSDYHSELNMSSLELGDSALYFCASSLPPDYGYTFGSGTRLTVV.

Notes on this clonotype: With a much larger clone just one base away, this may be a read error. V is TRBV7-6 and J is TRBJ2-1; possibly TRBD1 or TRBD2 for D (6 bases each). This CDR3 is built from 14 residues. The germline CDR1 and CDR2 sequences are SGHVS and FNYEAQ. CDR3 sequence (DNA): TGTGCCAGCAGCTCCGGGGGCAGACTAAATGGGCAGTTCTTC. It yields the protein CASSSGGRLNGQFF.

V usage is TRBV6-5 and J usage is TRBJ1-1, with D possibly matching TRBD1 (5 bases). The CDR3 is made up of 14 amino acids. Germline CDR1 and CDR2: MNHEY and SVGAGI. Trimming stripped 0 bases from V and 9 bases from J, with 14 bases between. The CDR3 region has the DNA TGTGCCAGCAGTTACTCGGGAAGACAGAACCAAGCTTTCTTT. As protein: CASSYSGRQNQAFF.

The sample holds a few counts of this clonotype. This chain links TRBV12-3 or TRBV12-4 with TRBJ2-1; D perhaps matches TRBD2 (6 bases). CDR3 size: 21 residues. With 3 bases removed from V and 2 bases from J, the gap between germline ends came to 29 bases. CDR3 sequence: CASSLPPQGAYSGLPYNEQFF. The DNA for the CDR3 is TGTGCCAGCAGTTTGCCGCCCCAAGGGGCGTATAGCGGCCTCCCCTACAATGAGCAGTTCTTC.

This clonotype has just a few counts. The V and J genes are TRBV7-9 and TRBJ1-2; weak D call: TRBD1 (6 bases). V gave up 3 bases and J gave up 4 bases, with 9 bases separating them. Germline lookup yields CDR1 SEHNR and CDR2 FQNEAQ (reference sequence). The CDR3 extends over 13 amino acids. The CDR3 nucleotides read TGTGCCAGCAGCTTCCGGGACACCTATGGCTACACCTTC. It yields the protein CASSFRDTYGYTF.

The table lists this clonotype with many counts. The chain links TRBV29-1 to TRBJ1-2; the D gene is possibly TRBD1 (5 bases). This CDR3 is built from 13 residues. Germline V gene lookup returns CDR1 SQVTM and CDR2 ANQGSEA. V shed 6 bases and J shed 4 bases, with 15 bases lying between them. The CDR3 region is CSVLDRAPYGYTF. The CDR3 DNA is TGCAGCGTCCTTGACAGAGCGCCCTATGGCTACACCTTC.

Only a few counts were recorded for this clonotype. The chain has TRBV6-4 and TRBJ1-6; D is perhaps TRBD1 (5 bases). The CDR3 runs 13 residues. Trimming took off 11 bases at V and 6 bases at J, with 14 bases between the two ends. Germline CDR1 is MRHNA and CDR2 is SNTAGT. The CDR3 sequence: CAGGIRSNSPLHF. The DNA for the CDR3 is TGTGCCGGGGGGATCAGAAGTAATTCACCCCTCCACTTT.